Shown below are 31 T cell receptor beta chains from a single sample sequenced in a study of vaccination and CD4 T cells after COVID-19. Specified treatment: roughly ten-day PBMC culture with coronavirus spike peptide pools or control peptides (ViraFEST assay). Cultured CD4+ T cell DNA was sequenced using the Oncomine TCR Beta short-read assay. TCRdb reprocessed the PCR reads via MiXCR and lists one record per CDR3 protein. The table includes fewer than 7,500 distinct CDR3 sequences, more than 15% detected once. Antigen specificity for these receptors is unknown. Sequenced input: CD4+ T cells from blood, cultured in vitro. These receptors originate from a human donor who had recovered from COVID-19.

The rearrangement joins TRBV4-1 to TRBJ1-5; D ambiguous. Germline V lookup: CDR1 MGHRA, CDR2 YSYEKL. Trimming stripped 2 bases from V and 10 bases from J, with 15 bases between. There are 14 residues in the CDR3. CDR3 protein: CASSQPGGIGPQHF. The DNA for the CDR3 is TGCGCCAGCAGCCAACCCGGAGGGATCGGACCCCAGCATTTT.

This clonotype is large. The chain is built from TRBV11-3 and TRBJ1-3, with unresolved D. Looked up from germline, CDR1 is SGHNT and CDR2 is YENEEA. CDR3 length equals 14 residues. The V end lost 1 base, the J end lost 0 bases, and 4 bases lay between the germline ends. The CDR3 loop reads CASSLVSSGNTIYF. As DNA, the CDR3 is TGTGCCAGCAGCTTAGTGAGCTCTGGAAACACCATATATTTT. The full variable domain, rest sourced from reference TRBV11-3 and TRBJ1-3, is EAGVVQSPRYKIIEKKQPVAFWCNPISGHNTLYWYLQNLGQGPELLIRYENEEAVDDSQLPKDRFSAERLKGVDSTLKIQPAELGDSAVYLCASSLVSSGNTIYFGEGSWLTVV.

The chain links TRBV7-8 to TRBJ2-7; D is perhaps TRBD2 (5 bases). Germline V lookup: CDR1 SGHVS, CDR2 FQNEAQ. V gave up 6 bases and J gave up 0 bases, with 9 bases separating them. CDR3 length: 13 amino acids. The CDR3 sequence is CASRKRASYEQYF. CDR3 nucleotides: TGTGCCAGCAGAAAGAGGGCCTCCTACGAGCAGTACTTC. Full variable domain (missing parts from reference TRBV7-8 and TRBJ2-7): GAGVSQSPRYKVAKRGQDVALRCDPISGHVSLFWYQQALGQGPEFLTYFQNEAQLDKSGLPSDRFFAERPEGSVSTLKIQRTQQEDSAVYLCASRKRASYEQYFGPGTRLTVT.

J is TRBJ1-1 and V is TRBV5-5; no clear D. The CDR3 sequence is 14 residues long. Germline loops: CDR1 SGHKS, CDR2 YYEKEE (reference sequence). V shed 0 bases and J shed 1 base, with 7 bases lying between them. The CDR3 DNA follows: TGTGCCAGCAGCTTGGCCTGGGGGAACACTGAAGCTTTCTTT. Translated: CASSLAWGNTEAFF.

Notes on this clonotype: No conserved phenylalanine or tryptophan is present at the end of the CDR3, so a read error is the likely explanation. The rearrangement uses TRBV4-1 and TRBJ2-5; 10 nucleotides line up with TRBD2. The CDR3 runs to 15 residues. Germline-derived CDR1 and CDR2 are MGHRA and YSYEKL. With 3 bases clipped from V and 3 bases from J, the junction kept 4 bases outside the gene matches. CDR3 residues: CASSHVGLAEETQYC. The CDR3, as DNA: TGCGCCAGCAGCCACGTCGGACTAGCGGAAGAGACCCAGTACTGC.

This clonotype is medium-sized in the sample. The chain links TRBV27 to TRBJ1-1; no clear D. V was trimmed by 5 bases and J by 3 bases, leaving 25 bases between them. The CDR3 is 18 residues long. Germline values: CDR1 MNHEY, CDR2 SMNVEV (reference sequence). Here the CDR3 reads CASSKPASSRTVDTEAFF. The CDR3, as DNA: TGTGCCAGCAGTAAACCTGCGTCCAGTCGGACGGTGGACACTGAAGCTTTCTTT.

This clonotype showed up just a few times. CDR3 in DNA: TGTGCCAGCAGCTCCTGGACTAGCGGGGGCTTGGGAGATACGCAGTATTTT. Amino acid sequence: CASSSWTSGGLGDTQYF. The V and J genes are TRBV11-3 and TRBJ2-3; 13 positions agree with TRBD2. J was trimmed by 5 bases and V by 4 bases; bases with no gene match: 9. The CDR3 contains 17 residues. Germline lookup yields CDR1 SGHNT and CDR2 YENEEA.

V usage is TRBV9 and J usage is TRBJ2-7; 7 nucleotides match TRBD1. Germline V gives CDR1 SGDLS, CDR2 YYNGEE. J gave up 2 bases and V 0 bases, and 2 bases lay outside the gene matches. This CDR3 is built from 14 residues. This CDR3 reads CASSVGTGAYEQYF. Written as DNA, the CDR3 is TGTGCCAGCAGCGTAGGTACAGGGGCCTACGAGCAGTACTTC.

For the CDR3, the DNA is TGTGCCAGCAGCCCCAGGCAGGGACCCCCTCGGGAGACCCAGTACTTC. Protein product: CASSPRQGPPRETQYF. The gene calls are TRBV9 and TRBJ2-5; D may correspond to TRBD1 or TRBD2 (5 bases each). Trimming took off 4 bases at V and 5 bases at J, with 21 bases between the two ends. Looked up from germline, CDR1 is SGDLS and CDR2 is YYNGEE. The CDR3 sequence is 16 residues long.

CDR3 bases: TGTGCCATCAGTGAGCCGCCAGGGAATGGCTACACCTTC. Protein product: CAISEPPGNGYTF. The chain is built from TRBV10-3 and TRBJ1-2, with a tentative D call TRBD1 (5 bases). Germline V gene lookup returns CDR1 ENHRY and CDR2 SYGVKD. This CDR3 has 13 amino acids. Trimming pared 2 bases from V and 6 bases from J, leaving 10 bases between.

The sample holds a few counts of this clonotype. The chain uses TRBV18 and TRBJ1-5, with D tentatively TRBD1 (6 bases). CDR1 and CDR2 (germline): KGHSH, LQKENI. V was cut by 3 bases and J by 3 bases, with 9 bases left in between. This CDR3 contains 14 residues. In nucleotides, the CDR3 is TGTGCCAGCTCACCGCGACAGGACAATCAGCCCCAGCATTTT. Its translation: CASSPRQDNQPQHF.

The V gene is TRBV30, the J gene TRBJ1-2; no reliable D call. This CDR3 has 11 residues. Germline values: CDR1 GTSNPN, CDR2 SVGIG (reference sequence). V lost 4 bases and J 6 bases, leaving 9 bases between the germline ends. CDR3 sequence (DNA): TGTGCCTGGAAAGCTGGCCATGGCTACACCTTC. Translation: CAWKAGHGYTF. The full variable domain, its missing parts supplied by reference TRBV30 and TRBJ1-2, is SQTIHQWPATLVQPVGSPLSLECTVEGTSNPNLYWYRQAAGRGLQLLFYSVGIGQISSEVPQNLSASRPQDRQFILSSKKLLLSDSGFYLCAWKAGHGYTFGSGTRLTVV.

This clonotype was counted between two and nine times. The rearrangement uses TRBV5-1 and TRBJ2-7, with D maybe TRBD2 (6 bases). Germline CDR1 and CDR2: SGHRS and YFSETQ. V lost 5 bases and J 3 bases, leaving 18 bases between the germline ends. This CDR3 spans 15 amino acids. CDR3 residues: CASRGGDTTHYEQYF. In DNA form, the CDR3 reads TGCGCCAGCAGGGGAGGAGACACGACTCACTACGAGCAGTACTTC.

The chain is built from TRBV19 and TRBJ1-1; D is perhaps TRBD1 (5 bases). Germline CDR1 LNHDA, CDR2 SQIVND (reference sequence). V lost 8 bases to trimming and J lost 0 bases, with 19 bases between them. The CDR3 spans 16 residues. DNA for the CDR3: TGTGCCAGTCGGGGGAATCCTTTATTTCTGAACACTGAAGCTTTCTTT. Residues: CASRGNPLFLNTEAFF. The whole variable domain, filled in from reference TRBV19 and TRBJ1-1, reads DGGITQSPKYLFRKEGQNVTLSCEQNLNHDAMYWYRQDPGQGLRLIYYSQIVNDFQKGDIAEGYSVSREKKESFPLTVTSAQKNPTAFYLCASRGNPLFLNTEAFFGQGTRLTVV.

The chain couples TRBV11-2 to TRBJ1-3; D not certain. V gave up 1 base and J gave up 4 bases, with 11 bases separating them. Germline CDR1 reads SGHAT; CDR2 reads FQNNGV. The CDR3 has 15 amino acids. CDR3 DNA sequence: TGTGCCAGCAGCTTAGTTGCGGGCAAGGGAAACACCATATATTTT. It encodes CASSLVAGKGNTIYF.

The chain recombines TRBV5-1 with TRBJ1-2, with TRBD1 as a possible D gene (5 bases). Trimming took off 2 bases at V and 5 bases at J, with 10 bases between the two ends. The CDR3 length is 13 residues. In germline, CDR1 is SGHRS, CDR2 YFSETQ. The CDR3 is CASSFGRVYGYTF. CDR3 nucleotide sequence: TGCGCCAGCAGCTTCGGCAGGGTATATGGCTACACCTTC.

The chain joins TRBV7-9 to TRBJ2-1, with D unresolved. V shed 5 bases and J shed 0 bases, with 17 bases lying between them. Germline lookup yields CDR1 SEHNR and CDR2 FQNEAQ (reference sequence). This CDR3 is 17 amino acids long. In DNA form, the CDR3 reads TGTGCCAGCAGCCTTCAACCCGTGTGGAGCTCCTACAATGAGCAGTTCTTC. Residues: CASSLQPVWSSYNEQFF.

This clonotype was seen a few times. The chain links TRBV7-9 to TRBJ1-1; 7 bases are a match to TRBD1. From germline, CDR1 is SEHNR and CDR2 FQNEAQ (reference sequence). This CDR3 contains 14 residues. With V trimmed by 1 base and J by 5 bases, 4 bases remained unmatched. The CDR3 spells CASSLGGQKTEAFF. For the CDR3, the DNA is TGTGCCAGCAGCTTAGGGGGACAGAAGACTGAAGCTTTCTTT.

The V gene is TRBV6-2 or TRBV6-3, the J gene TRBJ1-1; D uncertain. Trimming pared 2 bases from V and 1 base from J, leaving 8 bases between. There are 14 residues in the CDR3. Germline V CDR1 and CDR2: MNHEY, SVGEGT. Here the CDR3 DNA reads TGTGCCAGCAGTTACGTGTACCCGAACACTGAAGCTTTCTTT. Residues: CASSYVYPNTEAFF.

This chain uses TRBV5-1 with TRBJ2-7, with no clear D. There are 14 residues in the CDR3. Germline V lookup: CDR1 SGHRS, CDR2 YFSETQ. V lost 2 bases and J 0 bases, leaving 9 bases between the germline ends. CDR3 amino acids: CASSLSLSSYEQYF. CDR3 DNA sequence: TGCGCCAGCAGCTTATCCCTGAGCTCCTACGAGCAGTACTTC.

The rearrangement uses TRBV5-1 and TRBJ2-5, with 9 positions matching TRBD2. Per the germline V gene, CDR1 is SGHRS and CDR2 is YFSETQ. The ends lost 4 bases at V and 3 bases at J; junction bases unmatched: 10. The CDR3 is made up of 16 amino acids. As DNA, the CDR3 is TGCGCCAGCAGCATACAGACTAGCGGAAAGGAAGAGACCCAGTACTTC. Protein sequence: CASSIQTSGKEETQYF.

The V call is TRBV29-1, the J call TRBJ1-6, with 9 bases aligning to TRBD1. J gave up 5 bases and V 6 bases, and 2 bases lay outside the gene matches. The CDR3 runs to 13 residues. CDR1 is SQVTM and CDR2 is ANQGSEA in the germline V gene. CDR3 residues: CSVRQGDNSPLHF. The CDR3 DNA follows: TGCAGCGTCCGACAGGGGGATAATTCACCCCTCCACTTT.

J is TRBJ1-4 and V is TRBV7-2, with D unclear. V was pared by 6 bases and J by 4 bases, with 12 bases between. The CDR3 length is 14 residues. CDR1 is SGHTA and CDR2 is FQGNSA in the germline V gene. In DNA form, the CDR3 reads TGTGCCAGCAGTGCCGCTACGAGTAATGAAAAACTGTTTTTT. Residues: CASSAATSNEKLFF.

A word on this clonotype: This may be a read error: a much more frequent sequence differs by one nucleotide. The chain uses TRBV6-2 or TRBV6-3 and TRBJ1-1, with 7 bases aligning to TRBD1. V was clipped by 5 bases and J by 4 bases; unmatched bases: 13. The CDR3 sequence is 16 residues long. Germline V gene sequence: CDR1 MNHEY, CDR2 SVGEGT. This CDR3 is CASSTIRGRIVTEAFF. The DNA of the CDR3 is TGTGCCAGCAGTACCATAAGGGGGCGCATAGTCACTGAAGCTTTCTTT.

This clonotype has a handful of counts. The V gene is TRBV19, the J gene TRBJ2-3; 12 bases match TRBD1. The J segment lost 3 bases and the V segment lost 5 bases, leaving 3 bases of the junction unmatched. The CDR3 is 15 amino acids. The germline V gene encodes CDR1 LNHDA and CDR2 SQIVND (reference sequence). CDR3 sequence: CASSGTGGSTDTQYF. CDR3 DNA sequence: TGTGCCAGTAGTGGGACAGGGGGCTCAACAGATACGCAGTATTTT.

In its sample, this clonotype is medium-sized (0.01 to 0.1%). The CDR3 spells CSARDGLAGVRETQYF. The CDR3 nucleotides read TGCAGTGCTAGAGATGGACTAGCGGGAGTGCGGGAGACCCAGTACTTC. The rearrangement joins TRBV20-1 to TRBJ2-5; 13 nucleotides align to TRBD2. The germline V gene has CDR1 DFQATT and CDR2 SNEGSKA (reference sequence). V dropped 0 bases and J dropped 5; count of bases not matched to a gene: 6. CDR3 length equals 16 residues.

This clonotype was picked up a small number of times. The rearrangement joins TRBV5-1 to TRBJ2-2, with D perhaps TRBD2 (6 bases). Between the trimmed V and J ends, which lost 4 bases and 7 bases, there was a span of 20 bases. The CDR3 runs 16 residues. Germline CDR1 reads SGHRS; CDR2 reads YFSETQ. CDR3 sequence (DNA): TGCGCCAGCAGCCCGTCCACTAGCCAGGCTGGCGGGGAGCTGTTTTTT. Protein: CASSPSTSQAGGELFF.

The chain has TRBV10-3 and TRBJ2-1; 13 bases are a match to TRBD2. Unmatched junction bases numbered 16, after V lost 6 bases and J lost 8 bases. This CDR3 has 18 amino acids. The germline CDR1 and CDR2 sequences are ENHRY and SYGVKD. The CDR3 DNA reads TGTGCCATCAGGCCCGGGACTAGCGGGACCGTCTTCGGGGATGAGCAGTTCTTC. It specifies CAIRPGTSGTVFGDEQFF.

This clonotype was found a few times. DNA for the CDR3: TGCAGTGCTAAGAACCACGGGTGGGGCACTGAAGCTTTCTTT. Translated: CSAKNHGWGTEAFF. The chain joins TRBV20-1 to TRBJ1-1; D ambiguous. The length of the CDR3 is 14 residues. The germline V gene encodes CDR1 DFQATT and CDR2 SNEGSKA (reference sequence). V was shortened by 4 bases and J by 4 bases, with 16 bases between the two germline ends.

Here the CDR3 DNA reads TGTGCCAGCAGTTTTTCCGCGTTTAAAGTCCAGGGGGCGCGGACCGGCGGGGAGCTGTTTTTT. Translation: CASSFSAFKVQGARTGGELFF. The rearrangement links TRBV12-3 or TRBV12-4 to TRBJ2-2, with 8 bases matching TRBD1. V shed 3 bases, J shed 7 bases, and the junction held 25 bases outside the gene matches. This CDR3 contains 21 residues.

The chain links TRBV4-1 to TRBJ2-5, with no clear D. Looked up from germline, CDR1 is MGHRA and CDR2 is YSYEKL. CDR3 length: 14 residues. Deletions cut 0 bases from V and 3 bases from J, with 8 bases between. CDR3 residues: CASSQDVGKETQYF. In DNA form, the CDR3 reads TGCGCCAGCAGCCAAGATGTTGGAAAAGAGACCCAGTACTTC.